Below, 21 T cell receptor beta chains from the same sample are listed, as sequenced in a study of blood T cell repertoires in COVID-19. The repertoire was sequenced with immunoSEQ multiplex PCR; TCRdb's copy has only in-frame clones and lacks some. The sample lists roughly 350,000 clones, around 85% occurring once. The sequenced sample consisted of peripheral blood. All receptors come from a woman younger than 35 with acute or convalescent COVID-19.

The rearrangement uses TRBV29-1 and TRBJ1-4; 8 positions agree with TRBD1. CDR3 length equals 12 residues. CDR1 is SQVTM, CDR2 ANQGSEA, per germline. The V and J ends lost 7 bases and 7 bases, in that order; junction bases with no gene match: 5. The CDR3 sequence is CSGTGGGEKLFF. The CDR3 coding sequence is TGCAGCGGCACAGGGGGTGGTGAAAAACTGTTTTTT.

About this clone: This sample also contains other DNA sequences that code for the same CDR3. This chain links TRBV5-6 with TRBJ1-2, with TRBD1 identical over 12 bases. Per germline, CDR1 SGHDT and CDR2 YYEEEE. The length of the CDR3 is 14 residues. J was trimmed by 5 bases and V by 4 bases; bases with no gene match: 3. The CDR3 DNA reads as TGTGCCAGCAGCCCGGGACAGGGGGCATATGGCTACACCTTC. It encodes CASSPGQGAYGYTF.

As regards this clone: Additional DNA sequences in this sample encode the identical CDR3. The J gene is TRBJ1-3, the V gene TRBV5-4, with D perhaps TRBD1 (5 bases). V dropped 4 bases and J dropped 0 bases, with 8 bases sitting between them. Germline-derived CDR1 and CDR2 are SGHNT and YYREEE (reference sequence). The CDR3 spans 14 residues. The CDR3 protein is CASSLTGSGNTIYF. The DNA of the CDR3 is TGTGCCAGCAGCCTCACAGGCTCTGGAAACACCATATATTTT. The full variable domain, in which reference TRBV5-4 and TRBJ1-3 provide the parts outside the CDR3, is ETGVTQSPTHLIKTRGQQVTLRCSSQSGHNTVSWYQQALGQGPQFIFQYYREEENGRGNFPPRFSGLQFPNYSSELNVNALELDDSALYLCASSLTGSGNTIYFGEGSWLTVV.

A few counts support this clone. V gene TRBV2 combines with J gene TRBJ1-6; TRBD1 matches 8 bases. There are 13 residues in the CDR3. Germline values: CDR1 SNHLY, CDR2 FYNNEI. Trimming removed 8 bases from V and 7 bases from J; junction bases left unmatched: 4. The CDR3: CASLYRGNSPLHF. In DNA, the CDR3 is TGTGCCAGCTTATACAGGGGGAATTCACCCCTCCACTTT.

A single count supports this clone. The chain is built from TRBV28 and TRBJ1-2; TRBD1 might be the D (5 bases). CDR1 MDHEN and CDR2 SYDVKM come from the germline V gene. The length of the CDR3 is 15 residues. Trimming cost V 5 bases and J 0 bases, with 13 bases left between them. The CDR3, as DNA: TGTGCCAGCAGTCCCCCGGACAACACTAACTATGGCTACACCTTC. Residues: CASSPPDNTNYGYTF.

J is TRBJ2-1 and V is TRBV27, with 7 positions matching TRBD2. The germline V gene encodes CDR1 MNHEY and CDR2 SMNVEV (reference sequence). The CDR3 runs to 18 residues. Trimming removed 0 bases from V and 4 bases from J; junction bases left unmatched: 12. The CDR3: CASSLSSSGTTLYNEQFF. The CDR3 region has the DNA TGTGCCAGCAGTTTATCCTCCTCCGGGACTACTTTGTACAATGAGCAGTTCTTC.

The chain employs TRBV6-1 and TRBJ1-3; D unclear. V was trimmed by 2 bases and J by 0 bases, leaving 11 bases between them. CDR1 is MNHNS and CDR2 is SASEGT in the germline V gene. The CDR3 is made up of 16 amino acids. CDR3 protein: CASSESHSYSGNTIYF. For the CDR3, the DNA is TGTGCCAGCAGTGAAAGTCACAGCTACTCTGGAAACACCATATATTTT.

This clone has just one count. The rearrangement links TRBV13 to TRBJ1-1; 9 bases align to TRBD1. The CDR3 contains 15 residues. The ends lost 6 bases at V and 5 bases at J; junction bases unmatched: 10. Germline V gives CDR1 PRHDT, CDR2 FYEKMQ (reference sequence). The CDR3 DNA reads TGTGCCAGCAGGGAGGCGGGACAGGGAGGGACTGAAGCTTTCTTT. The encoded protein is CASREAGQGGTEAFF.

The V call is TRBV2, the J call TRBJ2-2, with D possibly being TRBD1 (6 bases). Trimming stripped 7 bases from V and 4 bases from J, with 13 bases between. Germline V gene data show CDR1 as SNHLY and CDR2 as FYNNEI. This CDR3 region has 14 residues. This CDR3 is CASTNQGSTGELFF. The CDR3 DNA is TGTGCCAGCACAAATCAGGGGTCCACCGGGGAGCTGTTTTTT.

V gene TRBV5-1 combines with J gene TRBJ1-4; TRBD1 agrees at 8 bases. Per germline, CDR1 SGHRS and CDR2 YFSETQ. This CDR3 has 17 residues. The V segment lost 4 bases and the J segment 7 bases; nucleotides outside the gene matches: 15. Written as DNA, the CDR3 is TGCGCCAGCAGCACAGGGACAGGAGGAACCGGTATTGAAAAACTGTTTTTT. Protein product: CASSTGTGGTGIEKLFF.

The V and J genes are TRBV27 and TRBJ2-5, with 7 bases identical to TRBD2. This CDR3 comprises 14 residues. The germline CDR1 and CDR2 sequences are MNHEY and SMNVEV (reference sequence). V shed 6 bases and J 4 bases; nucleotides not matched to a gene: 8. CDR3 sequence reads: CASSRRSGGETQYF. For the CDR3, the DNA is TGTGCCAGCAGCCGTCGGTCGGGGGGAGAGACCCAGTACTTC.

J is TRBJ2-7 and V is TRBV28; D perhaps matches TRBD2 (6 bases). V lost 7 bases and J 2 bases, leaving 18 bases between the germline ends. From germline, CDR1 is MDHEN and CDR2 SYDVKM. CDR3 length: 15 residues. CDR3 DNA sequence: TGTGCCAGCAACCTATTAGCGGAAAATACCTACGAGCAGTACTTC. This gives the protein CASNLLAENTYEQYF.

The rearrangement links TRBV7-6 to TRBJ1-1; D possibly corresponds to TRBD1 (5 bases). This CDR3 has 13 residues. Germline values: CDR1 SGHVS, CDR2 FNYEAQ. Trimming removed 0 bases at V and 6 bases at J, with 8 bases between. The CDR3 loop is CASSLAGGAEAFF. The CDR3 DNA sequence: TGTGCCAGCAGCTTAGCAGGAGGGGCTGAAGCTTTCTTT.

The chain links TRBV21-1 to TRBJ1-5; TRBD1 is the table's D call and was not checked against the DNA. TRBV21-1 is flagged as a pseudogene. The CDR3 length is 14 residues. For the CDR3, the DNA is TGTGCCAGCAGCAAAGGACAGGGCATCCGGCCCCAGCATTTT. This encodes CASSKGQGIRPQHF.

The rearrangement uses TRBV28 and TRBJ1-6; the D is unclear. There are 15 residues in the CDR3. Germline V gene sequence: CDR1 MDHEN, CDR2 SYDVKM. The ends were cut back, 1 base at V and 6 bases at J, with 10 bases in the middle. The CDR3 DNA follows: TGTGCCAGCAGTTTATTGGCAGGTAGTAATTCACCCCTCCACTTT. It codes for CASSLLAGSNSPLHF.

The rearrangement uses TRBV19 and TRBJ2-5, with 9 bases aligning to TRBD2. Germline V CDR1 and CDR2: LNHDA, SQIVND (reference sequence). With 0 bases clipped from V and 5 bases from J, the junction kept 1 base outside the gene matches. This CDR3 has 14 amino acids. The CDR3 DNA reads as TGTGCCAGTAGTATAGATCTAGCGGGGGAGACCCAGTACTTC. Encoded protein: CASSIDLAGETQYF.

The sample holds many counts of this clone. The chain recombines TRBV7-3 with TRBJ1-2; D may be TRBD1 (5 bases). CDR1 and CDR2 from the germline V gene are SGHTA and FQGTGA. The CDR3 has 11 residues. V lost 5 bases, J lost 5 bases, and 6 bases lay in between. In DNA, the CDR3 is TGTGCCAGCAGCGGGGGGTATGGCTACACCTTC. This encodes CASSGGYGYTF.

The J gene is TRBJ1-3, the V gene TRBV9; weak D call: TRBD1 (6 bases). The CDR3 length is 14 residues. The V end lost 0 bases, the J end lost 4 bases, and 8 bases lay between the germline ends. Germline CDR1 reads SGDLS; CDR2 reads YYNGEE. CDR3 in amino acids: CASSVADRGNTIYF. The DNA of the CDR3 is TGTGCCAGCAGCGTAGCTGACAGGGGAAACACCATATATTTT. The entire variable domain, with the rest obtained from reference TRBV9 and TRBJ1-3, is as follows: DSGVTQTPKHLITATGQRVTLRCSPRSGDLSVYWYQQSLDQGLQFLIQYYNGEERAKGNILERFSAQQFPDLHSELNLSSLELGDSALYFCASSVADRGNTIYFGEGSWLTVV.

This clone was seen a single time. The chain is built from TRBV5-1 and TRBJ1-1, with 11 bases aligning to TRBD1. Per the germline V gene, CDR1 is SGHRS and CDR2 is YFSETQ. The CDR3 spans 14 residues. Trimming took 4 bases from V and 5 from J; bases not matched to a gene: 4. CDR3 nucleotides: TGCGCCAGCAGCAGAGGGACAGGGGGGACTGAAGCTTTCTTT. This translates into CASSRGTGGTEAFF.

For the CDR3, the DNA is TGTGCCAGCAGCCCACGACTAGCGGGAGTCTCCTACAATGAGCAGTTCTTC. It specifies CASSPRLAGVSYNEQFF. This chain links TRBV7-6 with TRBJ2-1; 12 nucleotides line up with TRBD2. The germline CDR1 and CDR2 sequences are SGHVS and FNYEAQ. The CDR3 loop spans 17 amino acids. V shed 5 bases and J 0 bases; nucleotides not matched to a gene: 5.

The gene calls are TRBV27 and TRBJ2-1, with a possible D match to TRBD1 (5 bases). Germline CDR1 reads MNHEY; CDR2 reads SMNVEV (reference sequence). V was cut by 6 bases and J by 4 bases, with 25 bases left in between. CDR3 length: 18 amino acids. The CDR3 DNA reads as TGTGCCAGCAGGCGTGGGGTGGTCAGGGAAACCTTTTACAATGAGCAGTTCTTC. As protein: CASRRGVVRETFYNEQFF.